Below, one T cell receptor beta chain is given with its context. The germline gives CDR1 MNHEY, CDR2 SMNVEV (reference sequence). J lost 8 bases, V lost 4 bases, and 7 bases had no gene match. There are 15 residues in the CDR3. This sample stems from a study of T cell changes during pregnancy in multiple sclerosis. Sequenced by immunoSEQ multiplex PCR; TCRdb stores in-frame clones only, minus some. Seen here are about 58,000 clones, roughly nine tenths observed once, and the top ten hold about 0.49%. The chain carries TRBV27 and TRBJ2-2; 10 nucleotides line up with TRBD2. The sequence was obtained from a female donor in good health, enrolled as a control in a pregnancy study. Here the sequenced sample was CD4+ T cells from peripheral blood mononuclear cells, taken after pregnancy. CDR3: CASSSALAGVGELFF. CDR3 DNA: TGTGCCAGCAGTTCTGCCCTAGCGGGGGTTGGGGAGCTGTTTTTT.